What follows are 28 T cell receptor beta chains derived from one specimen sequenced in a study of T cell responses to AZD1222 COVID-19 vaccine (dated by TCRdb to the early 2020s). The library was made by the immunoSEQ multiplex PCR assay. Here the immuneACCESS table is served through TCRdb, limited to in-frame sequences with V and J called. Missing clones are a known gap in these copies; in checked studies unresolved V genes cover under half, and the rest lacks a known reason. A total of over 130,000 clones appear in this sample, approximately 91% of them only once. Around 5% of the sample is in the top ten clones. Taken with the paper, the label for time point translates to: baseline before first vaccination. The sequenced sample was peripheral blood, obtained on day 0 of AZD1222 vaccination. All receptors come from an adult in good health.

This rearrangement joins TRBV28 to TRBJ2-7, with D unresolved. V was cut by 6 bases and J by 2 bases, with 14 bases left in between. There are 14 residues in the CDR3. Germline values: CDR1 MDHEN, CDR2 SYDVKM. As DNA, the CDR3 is TGTGCCAGCAGCCTCGTTACCCAAACCTACGAGCAGTACTTC. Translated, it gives CASSLVTQTYEQYF.

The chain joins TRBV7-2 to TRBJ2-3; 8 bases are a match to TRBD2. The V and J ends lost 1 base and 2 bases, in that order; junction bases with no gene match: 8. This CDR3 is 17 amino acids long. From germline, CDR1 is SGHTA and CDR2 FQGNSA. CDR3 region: CASSLVGGRTSTDTQYF. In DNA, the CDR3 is TGTGCCAGCAGCTTAGTCGGCGGGAGGACTTCCACAGATACGCAGTATTTT.

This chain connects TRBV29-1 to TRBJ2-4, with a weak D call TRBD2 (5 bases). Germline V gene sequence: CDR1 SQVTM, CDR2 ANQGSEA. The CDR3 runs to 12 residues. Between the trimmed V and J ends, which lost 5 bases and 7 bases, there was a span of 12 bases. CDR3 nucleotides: TGCAGCGTTCCGGGAATCAAGAACATTCAGTACTTC. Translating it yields CSVPGIKNIQYF.

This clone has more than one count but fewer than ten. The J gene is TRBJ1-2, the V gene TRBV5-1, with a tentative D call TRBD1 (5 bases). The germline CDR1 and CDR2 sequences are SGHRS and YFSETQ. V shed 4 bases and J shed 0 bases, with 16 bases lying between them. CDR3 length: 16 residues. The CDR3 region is CASSPLDIPANYGYTF. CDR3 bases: TGCGCCAGCAGCCCCTTGGACATTCCCGCTAACTATGGCTACACCTTC.

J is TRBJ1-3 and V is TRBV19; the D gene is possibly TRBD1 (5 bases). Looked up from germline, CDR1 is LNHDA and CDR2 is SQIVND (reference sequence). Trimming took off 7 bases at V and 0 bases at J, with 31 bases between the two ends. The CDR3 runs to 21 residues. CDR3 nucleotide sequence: TGTGCCAGTATTCTCAACCCGGGACTCTGGCCCCCCACTAGCTCTGGAAACACCATATATTTT. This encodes CASILNPGLWPPTSSGNTIYF.

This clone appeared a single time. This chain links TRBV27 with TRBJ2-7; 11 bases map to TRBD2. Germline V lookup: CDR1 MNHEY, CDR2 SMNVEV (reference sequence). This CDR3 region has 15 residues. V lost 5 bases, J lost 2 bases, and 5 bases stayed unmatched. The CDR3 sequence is CASSPLAGGPYEQYF. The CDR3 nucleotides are TGTGCCAGCAGTCCGTTAGCGGGAGGGCCCTACGAGCAGTACTTC.

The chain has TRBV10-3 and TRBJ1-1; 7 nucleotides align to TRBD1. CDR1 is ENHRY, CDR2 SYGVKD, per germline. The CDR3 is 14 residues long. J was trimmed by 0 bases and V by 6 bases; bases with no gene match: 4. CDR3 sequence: CAIRETGMNTEAFF. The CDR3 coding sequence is TGTGCCATCAGGGAGACAGGGATGAACACTGAAGCTTTCTTT.

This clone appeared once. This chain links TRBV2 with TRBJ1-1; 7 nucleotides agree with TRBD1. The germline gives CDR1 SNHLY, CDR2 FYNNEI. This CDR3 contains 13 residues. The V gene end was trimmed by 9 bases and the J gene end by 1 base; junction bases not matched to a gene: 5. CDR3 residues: CASTGVTNTEAFF. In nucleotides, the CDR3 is TGTGCCAGTACAGGGGTGACGAACACTGAAGCTTTCTTT. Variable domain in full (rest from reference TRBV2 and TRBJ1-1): EPEVTQTPSHQVTQMGQEVILRCVPISNHLYFYWYRQILGQKVEFLVSFYNNEISEKSEIFDDQFSVERPDGSNFTLKIRSTKLEDSAMYFCASTGVTNTEAFFGQGTRLTVV.

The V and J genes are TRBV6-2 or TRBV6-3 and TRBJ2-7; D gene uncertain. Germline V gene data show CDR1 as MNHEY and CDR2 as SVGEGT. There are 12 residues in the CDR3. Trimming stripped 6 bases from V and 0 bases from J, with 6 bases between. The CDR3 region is CASSPTSYEQYF. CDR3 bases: TGTGCCAGCAGCCCTACCTCCTACGAGCAGTACTTC.

The CDR3 nucleotides read TGCGCCAGCAGAGCCCCGGGTCTAGAGGAGTTCTTC. Its translation is CASRAPGLEEFF. J is TRBJ2-1 and V is TRBV5-1, with no clear D. Germline V lookup: CDR1 SGHRS, CDR2 YFSETQ. Trimming left V 5 bases short and J 14 bases short, with 17 bases between. This CDR3 has 12 residues.

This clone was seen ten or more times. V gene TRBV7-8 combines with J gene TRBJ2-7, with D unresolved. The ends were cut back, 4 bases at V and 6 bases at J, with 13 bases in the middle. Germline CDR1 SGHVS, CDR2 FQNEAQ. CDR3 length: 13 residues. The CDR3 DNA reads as TGTGCCAGCAGCTCACTCGGCGCCTCCGAGCAGTACTTC. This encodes CASSSLGASEQYF.

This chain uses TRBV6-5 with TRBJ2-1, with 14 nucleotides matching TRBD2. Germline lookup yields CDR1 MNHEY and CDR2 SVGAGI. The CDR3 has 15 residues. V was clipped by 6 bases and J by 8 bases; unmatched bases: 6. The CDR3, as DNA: TGTGCCAGCAGAGGGACTAGCGGGAGATACTATGAGCAGTTCTTC. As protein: CASRGTSGRYYEQFF.

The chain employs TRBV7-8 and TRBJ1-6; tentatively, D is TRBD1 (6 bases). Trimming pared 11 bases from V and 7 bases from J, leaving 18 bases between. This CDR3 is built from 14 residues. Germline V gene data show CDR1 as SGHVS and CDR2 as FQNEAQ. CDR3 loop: CASWGGLVNSPLHF. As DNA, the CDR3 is TGTGCCTCCTGGGGGGGGCTAGTGAATTCACCCCTCCACTTT.

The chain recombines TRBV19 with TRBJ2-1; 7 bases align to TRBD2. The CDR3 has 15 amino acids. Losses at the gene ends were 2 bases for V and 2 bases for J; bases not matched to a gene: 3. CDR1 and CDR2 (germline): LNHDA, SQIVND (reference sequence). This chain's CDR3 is CASSITGGTYNEQFF. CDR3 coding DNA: TGTGCCAGTAGTATAACGGGGGGTACCTACAATGAGCAGTTCTTC.

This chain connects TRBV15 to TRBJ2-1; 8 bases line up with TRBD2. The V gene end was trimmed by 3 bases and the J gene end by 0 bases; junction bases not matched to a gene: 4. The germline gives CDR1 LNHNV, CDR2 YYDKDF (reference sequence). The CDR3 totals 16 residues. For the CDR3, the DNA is TGTGCCACCAGCAGGGAAGCGGGGGACTCCTACAATGAGCAGTTCTTC. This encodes CATSREAGDSYNEQFF.

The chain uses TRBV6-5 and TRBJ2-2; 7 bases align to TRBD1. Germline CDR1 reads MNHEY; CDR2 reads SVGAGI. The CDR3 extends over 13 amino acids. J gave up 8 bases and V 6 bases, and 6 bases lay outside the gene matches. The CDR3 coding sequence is TGTGCCAGCAGCGACAGGGTTCCGGGGGAGCTGTTTTTT. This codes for CASSDRVPGELFF.

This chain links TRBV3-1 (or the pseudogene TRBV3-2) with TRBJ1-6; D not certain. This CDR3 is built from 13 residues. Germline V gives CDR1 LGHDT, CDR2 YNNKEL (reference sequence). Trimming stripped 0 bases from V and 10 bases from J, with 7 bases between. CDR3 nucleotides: TGTGCCAGCAGCCAAGAGGCGGTGTCACCCCTCCACTTT. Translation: CASSQEAVSPLHF.

CDR3 DNA: TGTGCCAGCAGTCGTATGTCTTATGGCTACACCTTC. This codes for CASSRMSYGYTF. This chain joins TRBV28 and TRBJ1-2; D remains ambiguous. Germline assignment: CDR1 MDHEN and CDR2 SYDVKM. V was clipped by 5 bases and J by 5 bases, with 9 bases between them. There are 12 residues in the CDR3.

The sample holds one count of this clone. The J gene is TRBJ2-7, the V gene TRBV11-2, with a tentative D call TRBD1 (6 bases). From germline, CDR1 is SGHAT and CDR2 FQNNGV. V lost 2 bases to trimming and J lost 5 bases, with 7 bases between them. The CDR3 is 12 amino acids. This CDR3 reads CASSLSGDEQYF. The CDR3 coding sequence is TGTGCCAGCAGCTTATCAGGGGACGAGCAGTACTTC.

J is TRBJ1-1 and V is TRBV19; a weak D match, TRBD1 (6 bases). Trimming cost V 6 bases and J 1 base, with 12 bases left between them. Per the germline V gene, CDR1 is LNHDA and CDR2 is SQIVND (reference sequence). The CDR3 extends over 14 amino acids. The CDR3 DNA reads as TGTGCCAGTAGAACTTTGGGGGCGAACACTGAAGCTTTCTTT. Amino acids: CASRTLGANTEAFF.

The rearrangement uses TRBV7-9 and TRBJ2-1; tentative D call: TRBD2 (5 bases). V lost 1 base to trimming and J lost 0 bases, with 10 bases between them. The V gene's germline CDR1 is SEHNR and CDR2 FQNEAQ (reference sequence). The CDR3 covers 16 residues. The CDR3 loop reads CASSLETGGSYNEQFF. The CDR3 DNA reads TGTGCCAGCAGCTTAGAGACCGGAGGCTCCTACAATGAGCAGTTCTTC.

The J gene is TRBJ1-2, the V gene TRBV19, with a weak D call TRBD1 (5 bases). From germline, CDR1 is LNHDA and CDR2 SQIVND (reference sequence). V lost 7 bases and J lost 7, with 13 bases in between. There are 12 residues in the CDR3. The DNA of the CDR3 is TGTGCCAGTACCTCCAGGGAAGCTGGCTACACCTTC. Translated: CASTSREAGYTF.

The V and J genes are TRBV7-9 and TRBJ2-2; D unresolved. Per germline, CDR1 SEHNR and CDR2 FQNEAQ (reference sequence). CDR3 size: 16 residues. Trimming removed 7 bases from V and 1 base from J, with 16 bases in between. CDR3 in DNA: TGTGCCAGCATTCCCCCGAGGACGGTGAACACCGGGGAGCTGTTTTTT. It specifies CASIPPRTVNTGELFF. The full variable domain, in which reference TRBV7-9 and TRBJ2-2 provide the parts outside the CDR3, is DTGVSQNPRHKITKRGQNVTFRCDPISEHNRLYWYRQTLGQGPEFLTYFQNEAQLEKSRLLSDRFSAERPKGSFSTLEIQRTEQGDSAMYLCASIPPRTVNTGELFFGEGSRLTVL.

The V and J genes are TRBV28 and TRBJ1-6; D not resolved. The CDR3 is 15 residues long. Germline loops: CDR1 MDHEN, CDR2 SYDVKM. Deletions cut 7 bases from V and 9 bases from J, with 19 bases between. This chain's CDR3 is CASTPSTLTGSPLHF. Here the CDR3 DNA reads TGTGCCAGCACCCCATCGACACTTACGGGTTCACCCCTCCACTTT.

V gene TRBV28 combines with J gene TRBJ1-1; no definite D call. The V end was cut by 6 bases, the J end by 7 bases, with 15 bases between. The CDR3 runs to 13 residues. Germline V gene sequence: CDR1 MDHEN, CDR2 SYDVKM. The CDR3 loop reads CASRIDLTGEAFF. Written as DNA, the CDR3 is TGTGCCAGCAGGATCGATCTTACCGGTGAAGCTTTCTTT.

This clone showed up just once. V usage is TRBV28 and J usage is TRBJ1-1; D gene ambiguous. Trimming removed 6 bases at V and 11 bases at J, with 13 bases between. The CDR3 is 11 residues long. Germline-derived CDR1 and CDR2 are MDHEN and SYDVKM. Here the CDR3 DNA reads TGTGCCAGCAGATGGCGGGGAAAGGCTTTCTTT. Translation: CASRWRGKAFF.

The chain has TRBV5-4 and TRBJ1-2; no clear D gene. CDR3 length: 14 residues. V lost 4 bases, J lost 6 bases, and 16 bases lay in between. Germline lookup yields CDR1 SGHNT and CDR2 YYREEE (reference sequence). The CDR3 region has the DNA TGTGCCAGCAGCCCCACCCGGCCTTCAGATGGCTACACCTTC. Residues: CASSPTRPSDGYTF.

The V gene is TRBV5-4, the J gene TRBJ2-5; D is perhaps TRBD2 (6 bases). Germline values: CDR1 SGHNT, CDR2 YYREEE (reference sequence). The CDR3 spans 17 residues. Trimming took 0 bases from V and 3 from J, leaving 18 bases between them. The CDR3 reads CASSLGGRVTSKETQYF. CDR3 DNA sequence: TGTGCCAGCAGCTTGGGGGGTCGAGTGACTAGTAAAGAGACCCAGTACTTC.